This T cell receptor beta chain was obtained from a study of early T cells in non-severe SARS-CoV-2 infection (dated by TCRdb to about 2021). Context from the whole study: Because TCR sequencing relied on bulk RNA taken from unsorted whole blood, pairing of alpha and beta chains was not possible.

Paper-wide results and their limitations: VDJdb matching was skewed toward anti-spike CD8 responses and likely underestimated virus-specific expansions, missing private and CD4 specificities.

Set within a cohort of healthcare workers in London, UK, this nested case-control study involved weekly PCR testing of nasopharyngeal swabs along with blood sampling. Healthcare workers were enrolled in the week of the UK lockdown, from 23 to 31 March 2020, and were followed every week for up to roughly 15 weeks. The library was produced with 5' RACE. Sequencing instrument: NextSeq 500. The TCR library protocol attached unique molecular identifiers to individual cDNA molecules to correct for sequencing error and PCR bias. Both TCR alpha and beta chains were sequenced, and tight co-correlation was observed between alpha and beta sequence abundances in each sample. In the authors' own workflow: Decombinator V4 was used to perform V gene, J gene and CDR3 annotation of TCR sequences. TCRs were defined as expanded if a significant change between any two time points was detected under a Poisson model with p below 0.0001. Abundances of TCRs were expressed as counts per million after normalisation to the total number of TCRs sequenced in each sample. TRAV1-2 paired with TRAJ12, TRAJ20 or TRAJ33 defined MAIT TCRs, while TRAV10 paired with TRAJ18 defined iNKT TCRs. VDJdb, accessed on 1 November 2021, was searched for TCRs annotated for CMV, EBV and SARS-CoV-2, and TCRs annotated for more than one antigen were excluded. The raw public data were reprocessed by TCRdb itself: fastp quality trimming at Q25, MiXCR clonotype calling, in-frame beta chains only. Every entry covers one CDR3 protein and lists the most common genes and DNA from its rows. The authors' filters were not applied to this entry. The sample yields 45,000 to 65,000 distinct CDR3 sequences; around a tenth were counted once. The biggest ten clones account for 4.2% of the sample.

This clonotype was observed many times. This clone's antigen is unknown. Within one base of it there is no much larger clone, and no base qualities were kept. Relative to germline, V is 4 bases shorter and J is 9 bases shorter, with 13 bases between their ends. CDR1 LGHDT and CDR2 YNNKEL are derived from the germline V gene (reference sequence). The CDR3 sequence holds 13 residues, the cysteine and phenylalanine included. Of the read, only the CDR3 DNA is kept; its 39 bases are in frame from base 1. The specimen sequenced was whole blood. The sequence joins TRBV3-1 to TRBJ2-1; the D gene assignment is ambiguous. This TCR came from an adult who was a healthcare worker with PCR-confirmed SARS-CoV-2 infection or an uninfected control (not recorded which). The sequenced DNA is TGTGCCAGCAGCCCCTCTGGGGTCGGTGAGCAGTTCTTC. It encodes CASSPSGVGEQFF.